This entry lists 13 T cell receptor beta chains sequenced from one sample in a study of regulatory T cells in long-lasting Graves disease. With iRepertoire HTBI primers and Arm-PCR of CDR3 regions, TCR beta libraries were built. TCRdb re-derived calls from the multiplex PCR reads in MiXCR, one entry per CDR3 protein. This table holds some 340,000 distinct CDR3 sequences, approximately 23% found once. Described time point: persistent/refractory GD, antithyroid drugs over 5 years with positive TRAb. The TCR library was made from RNA extracted from PBMCs. This sample comprised peripheral blood mononuclear cells (PBMCs), obtained when the disease was refractory, from a patient treated with antithyroid drugs. The receptors derive from a woman aged 40 to 49 with Graves disease.

This clonotype was seen only a few times. V and J are TRBV10-3 and TRBJ1-1; 9 positions agree with TRBD1. The junction had 6 bases not matched to a gene; V was cut back by 2 bases and J by 5 bases. CDR3 length equals 15 residues. Germline CDR1 and CDR2: ENHRY and SYGVKD. CDR3 nucleotide sequence: TGTGCCATCAGTGAGGGGACAGGGAAGCTGACTGAAGCTTTCTTT. It yields the protein CAISEGTGKLTEAFF.

This chain joins TRBV2 and TRBJ2-6, with D unresolved. Trimming removed 3 bases at V and 1 base at J, with 10 bases between. Germline CDR1 is SNHLY and CDR2 is FYNNEI. The CDR3 length is 16 residues. The CDR3 sequence: CASSDPTKSGANVLTF. CDR3 bases: TGTGCCAGCAGTGACCCGACCAAGTCTGGGGCCAACGTCCTGACTTTC. Drawing the rest from reference TRBV2 and TRBJ2-6, the complete variable domain is EPEVTQTPSHQVTQMGQEVILRCVPISNHLYFYWYRQILGQKVEFLVSFYNNEISEKSEIFDDQFSVERPDGSNFTLKIRSTKLEDSAMYFCASSDPTKSGANVLTFGAGSRLTVL.

This clonotype has at least ten counts. The CDR3 DNA is TGTGCCAGCAGGACGATGGGGGCGGGCACCGGGGAGCTGTTTTTT. This encodes CASRTMGAGTGELFF. This chain joins TRBV27 and TRBJ2-2; tentative D call: TRBD1 (6 bases). Germline CDR1 and CDR2: MNHEY and SMNVEV (reference sequence). This CDR3 is built from 15 residues. Between the trimmed V and J ends, which lost 6 bases and 4 bases, there was a span of 15 bases.

The chain joins TRBV7-3 to TRBJ1-3; 9 nucleotides line up with TRBD1. This CDR3 has 16 amino acids. Germline V gene lookup returns CDR1 SGHTA and CDR2 FQGTGA. Trimming cost V 5 bases and J 4 bases; bases outside gene matches: 9. CDR3 residues: CASSPSDRGEGNTIYF. Here the CDR3 DNA reads TGTGCCAGCAGCCCCTCGGACAGGGGAGAAGGAAACACCATATATTTT.

This clonotype occurred many times. The CDR3 coding sequence is TGTGCCAGCAGTACCGGGACAGCCCCGTACGAGCAGTACTTC. It yields the protein CASSTGTAPYEQYF. The V and J genes are TRBV12-3 or TRBV12-4 and TRBJ2-7, with 7 positions matching TRBD1. The J segment lost 4 bases and the V segment lost 5 bases, leaving 8 bases of the junction unmatched. This CDR3 spans 14 amino acids.

This clonotype was detected once. The rearrangement uses TRBV9 and TRBJ1-4; the D gene is possibly TRBD1 (6 bases). The CDR3 has 17 residues. Trimming removed 0 bases at V and 1 base at J, with 13 bases between. The V gene's germline CDR1 is SGDLS and CDR2 YYNGEE. The chain's CDR3 is CASSVGGTPGTNEKLFF. As DNA, the CDR3 is TGTGCCAGCAGCGTAGGGGGGACACCCGGAACTAATGAAAAACTGTTTTTT.

This clonotype was recorded many times. This chain uses TRBV7-9 with TRBJ1-1; D is undetermined. Germline CDR1 reads SEHNR; CDR2 reads FQNEAQ (reference sequence). V gave up 7 bases and J gave up 5 bases, with 14 bases separating them. The CDR3 runs 13 residues. This CDR3 reads CASKAREWTEAFF. CDR3 nucleotide sequence: TGTGCCAGCAAGGCGAGGGAGTGGACTGAAGCTTTCTTT.

The sample holds many counts of this clonotype. This chain joins TRBV28 and TRBJ2-7; perhaps TRBD2 as D (5 bases). CDR3 length: 17 amino acids. Germline assignment: CDR1 MDHEN and CDR2 SYDVKM. The V end lost 2 bases, the J end lost 0 bases, and 17 bases lay between the germline ends. CDR3 nucleotide sequence: TGTGCCAGCAGTTTAGGCCTACTAACTAGGCACTCCTACGAGCAGTACTTC. Translated, it gives CASSLGLLTRHSYEQYF.

Worth noting for this clonotype: Just one base apart from a much larger clone, this may be a read error. The chain has TRBV6-2 or TRBV6-3 and TRBJ1-1, with 8 bases fitting TRBD1. The CDR3 runs to 14 residues. Germline-derived CDR1 and CDR2 are MNHEY and SVGEGT. CDR3 DNA: TGTGTCAGCAGTTACAGGGGGGGGAACACTGAAGCTTTCTTT. It is translated as CVSSYRGGNTEAFF.

The chain joins TRBV20-1 to TRBJ2-7; perhaps TRBD2 as D (6 bases). Trimming removed 3 bases at V and 3 bases at J, with 15 bases between. Germline loops: CDR1 DFQATT, CDR2 SNEGSKA (reference sequence). The CDR3 has 14 residues. CDR3 DNA: TGCAGTGCTAGCCGGCGGGATCCACACTACGAGCAGTACTTC. It codes for CSASRRDPHYEQYF.

V gene TRBV7-3 combines with J gene TRBJ2-3; the match to TRBD2 covers 11 bases. Looked up from germline, CDR1 is SGHTA and CDR2 is FQGTGA. Trimming cost V 5 bases and J 6 bases; bases outside gene matches: 13. This CDR3 is built from 17 residues. This CDR3 is CASSARSGRASSDTQYF. For the CDR3, the DNA is TGTGCCAGCAGCGCTCGTAGCGGGAGGGCCTCGTCCGATACGCAGTATTTT.

This clonotype was counted at least ten times. The chain joins TRBV6-1 to TRBJ2-7, with 11 nucleotides matching TRBD2. CDR3 length: 15 amino acids. V lost 8 bases and J lost 4; bases outside the gene matches: 10. In germline, CDR1 is MNHNS, CDR2 SASEGT. CDR3 amino acids: CASGALTSGTYEQYF. In DNA, the CDR3 is TGTGCCAGCGGCGCCTTGACTAGCGGGACATACGAGCAGTACTTC.

The CDR3 DNA follows: TGTGCCAGCAGCGTAGTGTACGGGGCTAGCGGGACCTACGAGCAGTACTTC. Its protein is CASSVVYGASGTYEQYF. The chain employs TRBV9 and TRBJ2-7; TRBD2 matches 9 bases. The trim removed 0 bases at V and 2 bases at J, leaving 9 bases unmatched. Germline loops: CDR1 SGDLS, CDR2 YYNGEE. The CDR3 consists of 17 residues.